One and the same sample provided the 14 T cell receptor beta chains below, sequenced in a study of blood T cell repertoires in COVID-19. Method: immunoSEQ multiplex PCR; TCRdb's copy keeps in-frame clones and lacks some. The sample carries 160,000 or so clones, around 80% recorded once. The specimen was PBMCs or T cells enriched from blood (not recorded which). The receptors originated from a man in his forties who had recovered from COVID-19.

This clone has only a few counts. V gene TRBV9 combines with J gene TRBJ1-6; 8 nucleotides agree with TRBD1. The junction had 10 bases not matched to a gene; V was cut back by 3 bases and J by 8 bases. The CDR3 spans 16 residues. Germline lookup yields CDR1 SGDLS and CDR2 YYNGEE. The DNA for the CDR3 is TGTGCCAGCAGCGATCAACGACAGGGGTATTATTCACCCCTCCACTTT. Its protein is CASSDQRQGYYSPLHF.

This chain uses TRBV7-2 with TRBJ2-4; D might be TRBD1 (5 bases). Trimming left V 1 base short and J 7 bases short, with 14 bases between. The CDR3 extends over 15 amino acids. CDR1 and CDR2 (germline): SGHTA, FQGNSA. Written as DNA, the CDR3 is TGTGCCAGCAGCTTAGTATCAGGGTCTGGGAACATTCAGTACTTC. This encodes CASSLVSGSGNIQYF.

The CDR3 reads CASSQVKSAGAEEAFF. The CDR3 nucleotides read TGTGCCAGCAGCCAAGTAAAGTCAGCCGGAGCTGAAGAAGCTTTCTTT. This rearrangement joins TRBV3-1 (or the pseudogene TRBV3-2) to TRBJ1-1, with D unclear. The V end lost 1 base, the J end lost 8 bases, and 20 bases lay between the germline ends. This CDR3 contains 16 residues. In germline, CDR1 is LGHDT, CDR2 YNNKEL (reference sequence).

The genes are TRBV6-4 and TRBJ2-3; 13 nucleotides agree with TRBD2. The CDR3 is made up of 21 amino acids. V was clipped by 0 bases and J by 1 base; unmatched bases: 13. Germline V gene lookup returns CDR1 MRHNA and CDR2 SNTAGT. This CDR3 is CASSDSMAPAGTSGGTDTQYF. In DNA form, the CDR3 reads TGTGCCAGCAGTGACTCGATGGCTCCCGCCGGGACTAGCGGGGGCACAGATACGCAGTATTTT.

The chain employs TRBV6-5 and TRBJ1-3; 10 bases are a match to TRBD1. CDR3 length equals 15 residues. V was clipped by 8 bases and J by 4 bases; unmatched bases: 8. The germline V gene has CDR1 MNHEY and CDR2 SVGAGI. The CDR3, as DNA: TGTGCCAGCGGATCACCGGGACAGGGGGGAAACACCATATATTTT. Amino acids: CASGSPGQGGNTIYF.

This clone was found once. The CDR3, as DNA: TGTGCCAGCAGTTTGGGACAGTTCTATGGCTACACCTTC. Its protein is CASSLGQFYGYTF. This rearrangement joins TRBV27 to TRBJ1-2, with TRBD1 matching over 7 bases. From germline, CDR1 is MNHEY and CDR2 SMNVEV (reference sequence). Trimming at V came to 3 bases and at J to 4 bases, leaving 2 bases not matched to a gene. This CDR3 region has 13 residues.

This clone was counted between two and nine times. The chain combines TRBV2 with TRBJ1-6, with D tentatively TRBD1 (6 bases). CDR1 SNHLY and CDR2 FYNNEI come from the germline V gene. Trimming shortened V by 2 bases and J by 4 bases, and 15 bases separated the two germline ends. The CDR3 extends over 17 amino acids. The CDR3 sequence: CASSELGGARYNSPLHF. The CDR3 DNA follows: TGTGCCAGCAGTGAACTCGGGGGGGCGCGGTATAATTCACCCCTCCACTTT.

CDR3 sequence reads: CASSLGSGASTEAFF. CDR3 in DNA: TGTGCCAGCAGTTTGGGCTCCGGTGCGAGCACTGAAGCTTTCTTT. The gene calls are TRBV27 and TRBJ1-1; D ambiguous. Germline V CDR1 and CDR2: MNHEY, SMNVEV (reference sequence). V was clipped by 3 bases and J by 4 bases, with 15 bases between them. The CDR3 runs to 15 residues.

V and J are TRBV28 and TRBJ1-1, with D possibly matching TRBD1 (5 bases). The CDR3 is 14 amino acids. Trimming took off 2 bases at V and 6 bases at J, with 13 bases between the two ends. Germline V gene sequence: CDR1 MDHEN, CDR2 SYDVKM. The CDR3: CASSLERGVAEAFF. The CDR3 DNA is TGTGCCAGCAGTTTAGAACGGGGGGTGGCTGAAGCTTTCTTT.

The chain joins TRBV7-6 to TRBJ2-1; the match to TRBD2 covers 11 bases. With 1 base clipped from V and 3 bases from J, the junction kept 11 bases outside the gene matches. Per germline, CDR1 SGHVS and CDR2 FNYEAQ. This CDR3 spans 19 amino acids. The CDR3 region is CASSLGASGGSERYNEQFF. CDR3 bases: TGTGCCAGCAGCTTAGGTGCTAGCGGGGGGAGCGAGCGCTACAATGAGCAGTTCTTC.

This rearrangement joins TRBV19 to TRBJ1-2; unclear D gene. The CDR3 covers 13 residues. The V gene lost 5 bases and the J gene lost 7 bases, with 14 bases spanning the gap. CDR1 is LNHDA, CDR2 SQIVND, per germline (reference sequence). The CDR3 DNA reads TGTGCCAGTAGTCTTGTCGTTGCGAGTGGCTACACCTTC. It is translated as CASSLVVASGYTF.

V and J are TRBV30 and TRBJ2-2, with 10 bases that match TRBD2. The length of the CDR3 is 18 residues. Germline-derived CDR1 and CDR2 are GTSNPN and SVGIG (reference sequence). Trimming removed 0 bases from V and 5 bases from J; junction bases left unmatched: 12. CDR3 protein: CAWSVRRSVLAGTGELFF. The CDR3 DNA sequence: TGTGCCTGGAGTGTACGACGGTCGGTACTAGCGGGGACCGGGGAGCTGTTTTTT.

In DNA form, the CDR3 reads TGTGCCCTGGACGGCGGGGGCACAGATACGCAGTATTTT. Translation gives CALDGGGTDTQYF. The chain recombines TRBV30 with TRBJ2-3; maybe TRBD2 (6 bases). V was clipped by 8 bases and J by 1 base, with 13 bases between them. CDR3 length: 13 residues. Germline V lookup: CDR1 GTSNPN, CDR2 SVGIG (reference sequence).

This CDR3 is CASSPGQGLTDTQYF. DNA for the CDR3: TGTGCCAGCAGCCCGGGACAGGGGTTGACAGATACGCAGTATTTT. The chain uses TRBV2 and TRBJ2-3, with 10 bases identical to TRBD1. Germline V gives CDR1 SNHLY, CDR2 FYNNEI. The CDR3 totals 15 residues. The ends lost 6 bases at V and 3 bases at J; junction bases unmatched: 6.